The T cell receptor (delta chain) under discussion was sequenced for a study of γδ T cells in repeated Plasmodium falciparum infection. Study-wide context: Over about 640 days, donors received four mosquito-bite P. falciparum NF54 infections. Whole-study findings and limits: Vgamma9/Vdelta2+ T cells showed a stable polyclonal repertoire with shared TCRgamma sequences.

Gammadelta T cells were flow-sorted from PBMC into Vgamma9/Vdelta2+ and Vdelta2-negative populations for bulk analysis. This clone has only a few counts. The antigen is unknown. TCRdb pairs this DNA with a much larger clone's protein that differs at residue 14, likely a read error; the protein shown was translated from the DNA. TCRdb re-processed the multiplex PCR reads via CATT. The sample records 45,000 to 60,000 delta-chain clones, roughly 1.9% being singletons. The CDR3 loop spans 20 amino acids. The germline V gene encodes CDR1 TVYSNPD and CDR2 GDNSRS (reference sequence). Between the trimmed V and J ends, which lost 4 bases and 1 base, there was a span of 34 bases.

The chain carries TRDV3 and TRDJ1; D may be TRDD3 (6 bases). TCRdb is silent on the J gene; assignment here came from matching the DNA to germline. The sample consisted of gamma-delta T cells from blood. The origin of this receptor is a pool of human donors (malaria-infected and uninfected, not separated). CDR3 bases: TGTGCCTACAAAACCTACTGGGTTGCCACCGTATCCACTTGCACCGATAAACTCATCTTT. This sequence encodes CAYKTYWVATVSTCTDKLIF.